This record covers a single T cell receptor (beta chain). What it recognizes is unknown. This entry comes from a study of post-analysis software for immune sequencing data. Study-level points and caveats: The study found TRBV5-6, TRBV5-1 and TRBV20-1 among 4 or 5 TRBV segments more frequent in patients than controls.

This CDR3 comprises 17 residues. J was trimmed by 6 bases and V by 8 bases; bases with no gene match: 15. cDNA libraries for TCR beta contained unique molecular identifiers. Each CDR3 protein gets one entry after TCRdb re-called the PCR reads with MiXCR. Found here are 820,000 or so distinct CDR3 sequences, about 57% of them singletons; the top ten hold about 4.8%. The chain joins TRBV12-3 or TRBV12-4 to TRBJ2-1; TRBD2 agrees at 11 bases. The TCR originated in a girl aged 5-17 years with multiple sclerosis. Material for sequencing was blood. The CDR3 coding sequence is TGTGCCAGCCTTCCGGCCTCACTAGCGGGAGTAGGCAATGAGCAGTTCTTC. Protein sequence: CASLPASLAGVGNEQFF.